This TCR beta chain originates from a study of T cell responses to AZD1222 COVID-19 vaccine. Study findings and constraints: Distributed over spike, vaccine-associated CD4 TCRs predominated at 160-218 and 743-854.

For this clone: Its target is unknown.

TCRdb's table, derived via immunoSEQ multiplex PCR, lists solely in-frame clones and lacks some. The data show 150,000 to 200,000 clones, around 92% seen once. The CDR3 has 12 amino acids. The V and J ends lost 6 bases and 5 bases respectively, with 10 bases between them. CDR1 and CDR2 from the germline V gene are MDHEN and SYDVKM. This specimen consisted of peripheral blood, obtained on day 0 of AZD1222 vaccination. The TCR comes from an adult in good health. The chain couples TRBV28 to TRBJ1-1; unclear D gene. In DNA, the CDR3 is TGTGCCAGCAGCTCCAGAGGTACTGAAGCTTTCTTT. The encoded protein is CASSSRGTEAFF.